Listed here are 27 T cell receptor beta chains from one sample, sequenced in a study of CD8 T cells in ankylosing spondylitis. TCRdb analysed the 5' RACE reads with MiXCR anew, one entry per CDR3 protein. In the table there are 200,000 to 300,000 distinct CDR3 sequences, roughly 10% of which are singletons. Sequencing used blood, either unsorted or a sorted T cell fraction (not recorded which). These TCRs come from a male donor with ankylosing spondylitis or in good health (not recorded which).

Ten or more counts support this clonotype. The genes are TRBV20-1 and TRBJ1-6; TRBD1 agrees at 7 bases. J was trimmed by 7 bases and V by 5 bases; bases with no gene match: 11. This CDR3 has 15 residues. Germline lookup yields CDR1 DFQATT and CDR2 SNEGSKA (reference sequence). The DNA for the CDR3 is TGCAGTGCTCAGCAAGAGGACAGGCTGAATTCACCCCTCCACTTT. Amino acids: CSAQQEDRLNSPLHF.

The chain carries TRBV5-1 and TRBJ2-7; 11 bases line up with TRBD2. Per germline, CDR1 SGHRS and CDR2 YFSETQ. V shed 1 base, J shed 5 bases, and the junction held 14 bases outside the gene matches. There are 18 residues in the CDR3. DNA of the CDR3: TGCGCCAGCAGCTTGCGCCGGACCACCGGGACTAGCGGCAACGAGCAGTACTTC. The encoded protein is CASSLRRTTGTSGNEQYF.

In its sample, this clonotype was seen many times. The chain combines TRBV5-1 with TRBJ2-7, with TRBD1 matching over 9 bases. V shed 4 bases and J 4 bases; nucleotides not matched to a gene: 0. This CDR3 comprises 12 residues. From germline, CDR1 is SGHRS and CDR2 YFSETQ. The CDR3 loop is CASSGQGYEQYF. The CDR3 region has the DNA TGCGCCAGCAGCGGACAGGGGTACGAGCAGTACTTC.

The chain carries TRBV11-1 and TRBJ2-1; D is ambiguous. This CDR3 is 15 amino acids long. Trimming removed 6 bases from V and 4 bases from J, with 16 bases in between. CDR1 is SGHAT, CDR2 FQDESV, per germline (reference sequence). CDR3 nucleotides: TGTGCCAGCAGACCCTCCCCGCCCAAGTACAATGAGCAGTTCTTC. This gives the protein CASRPSPPKYNEQFF.

About this clonotype: Relative to the germline gene, one junction end is altered; a read error may explain this. The J gene is TRBJ1-3, the V gene TRBV5-4; D gene unclear. The CDR3 length is 15 residues. The germline V gene encodes CDR1 SGHNT and CDR2 YYREEE (reference sequence). Here the CDR3 DNA reads TGTGCCAGCAGCATAGGACTGGACCCTGGAAACACCTTATATTTT. Translation: CASSIGLDPGNTLYF.

This clonotype was detected ten times or more. The genes are TRBV24-1 and TRBJ2-2, with a possible D match to TRBD1 (6 bases). The CDR3 runs to 18 residues. Germline-derived CDR1 and CDR2 are KGHDR and SFDVKD. V was shortened by 0 bases and J by 0 bases, with 13 bases between the two germline ends. Written as DNA, the CDR3 is TGTGCCACCAGTGATTTGCGATGGACAGCGTCGAACACCGGGGAGCTGTTTTTT. Amino acids: CATSDLRWTASNTGELFF.

This clonotype occurred many times. CDR3 protein: CSAWEGLYNEQFF. In DNA, the CDR3 is TGCAGTGCTTGGGAGGGCCTTTACAATGAGCAGTTCTTC. The genes are TRBV20-1 and TRBJ2-1; 7 bases are a match to TRBD2. CDR3 length: 13 residues. V shed 5 bases and J 4 bases; nucleotides not matched to a gene: 5. Germline V gene data show CDR1 as DFQATT and CDR2 as SNEGSKA (reference sequence).

This clonotype has ten or more counts. The gene calls are TRBV7-6 and TRBJ2-7; tentatively, D is TRBD2 (5 bases). Trimming cost V 0 bases and J 3 bases, with 9 bases left between them. Germline V gives CDR1 SGHVS, CDR2 FNYEAQ. CDR3 length equals 14 residues. The CDR3 is CASSLAPDFYEQYF. CDR3 bases: TGTGCCAGCAGCTTAGCCCCGGACTTCTACGAGCAGTACTTC.

This clonotype was observed at least ten times. V usage is TRBV5-1 and J usage is TRBJ2-1; 12 nucleotides match TRBD2. The CDR3 loop spans 17 amino acids. The germline V gene encodes CDR1 SGHRS and CDR2 YFSETQ. V gave up 2 bases and J gave up 4 bases; unmatched junction bases: 7. CDR3: CASSFLAGGPMYNEQFF. DNA of the CDR3: TGCGCCAGCAGCTTCCTAGCGGGGGGGCCGATGTACAATGAGCAGTTCTTC.

In this sample, this clonotype turned up many times. The rearrangement links TRBV3-1 to TRBJ1-1; no definite D call. This CDR3 is built from 14 residues. Germline V CDR1 and CDR2: LGHDT, YNNKEL (reference sequence). V lost 1 base, J lost 4 bases, and 10 bases lay in between. The CDR3 loop is CASSQGSGRTEAFF. The CDR3 coding sequence is TGTGCCAGCAGCCAAGGGTCCGGGCGCACTGAAGCTTTCTTT.

The sample holds a few counts of this clonotype. This chain uses TRBV5-1 with TRBJ2-7, with 9 bases lining up with TRBD2. The junction had 11 bases not matched to a gene; V was cut back by 3 bases and J by 4 bases. The CDR3 has 16 amino acids. From germline, CDR1 is SGHRS and CDR2 YFSETQ. The CDR3 is CASSSSGASEGYEQYF. The CDR3 region has the DNA TGCGCCAGCAGCTCTAGCGGGGCTTCGGAAGGGTACGAGCAGTACTTC. The full variable domain, its missing parts supplied by reference TRBV5-1 and TRBJ2-7, is KAGVTQTPRYLIKTRGQQVTLSCSPISGHRSVSWYQQTPGQGLQFLFEYFSETQRNKGNFPGRFSGRQFSNSRSEMNVSTLELGDSALYLCASSSSGASEGYEQYFGPGTRLTVT.

This clonotype was detected a few times. V and J are TRBV7-6 and TRBJ1-1; 12 nucleotides line up with TRBD1. The CDR3 covers 16 residues. The V and J ends lost 4 bases and 3 bases, in that order; junction bases with no gene match: 6. Germline CDR1 is SGHVS and CDR2 is FNYEAQ. CDR3 bases: TGTGCCAGCAGCTCCCCGGGACAGGGGGCGGACACTGAAGCTTTCTTT. Its protein product is CASSSPGQGADTEAFF.

This clonotype was recorded at least ten times. The chain carries TRBV29-1 and TRBJ1-2; maybe TRBD1 (6 bases). Deletions cut 6 bases from V and 1 base from J, with 15 bases between. Germline V gene data show CDR1 as SQVTM and CDR2 as ANQGSEA. The CDR3 spans 14 residues. This chain's CDR3 is CSVQFYRDNYGYTF. Written as DNA, the CDR3 is TGCAGCGTCCAATTCTACAGGGATAACTATGGCTACACCTTC.

This chain joins TRBV7-2 and TRBJ1-6; TRBD1 agrees at 7 bases. This CDR3 comprises 16 residues. With 5 bases clipped from V and 3 bases from J, the junction kept 7 bases outside the gene matches. Per the germline V gene, CDR1 is SGHTA and CDR2 is FQGNSA. The CDR3, as DNA: TGTGCCAGCAGCGTCTCCGGGACAGACTATAATTCACCCCTCCACTTT. It codes for CASSVSGTDYNSPLHF.

This clonotype showed up many times. The V call is TRBV5-1, the J call TRBJ2-1, with D tentatively TRBD1 or TRBD2 (5 bases each). CDR1 and CDR2 (germline): SGHRS, YFSETQ. The CDR3 has 13 amino acids. Deletions cut 4 bases from V and 10 bases from J, with 15 bases between. In DNA form, the CDR3 reads TGCGCCAGCAGCCCCTGGGACCGTGGGGAGCAGTTCTTC. It translates to CASSPWDRGEQFF.

Only a few counts were recorded for this clonotype. The V call is TRBV5-1, the J call TRBJ2-7; D may correspond to TRBD1 or TRBD2 (6 bases each). Germline V gene data show CDR1 as SGHRS and CDR2 as YFSETQ. V was clipped by 6 bases and J by 3 bases, with 19 bases between them. The CDR3 consists of 15 residues. The CDR3 DNA is TGCGCCAGCAAGGTAGCTTTGGAGGGGGGCTACGAGCAGTACTTC. It codes for CASKVALEGGYEQYF.

J is TRBJ2-7 and V is TRBV14; no firm D call. The CDR3 sequence is 14 residues long. Trimming cost V 1 base and J 3 bases, with 10 bases left between them. CDR1 SGHDN and CDR2 FVKESK come from the germline V gene. The CDR3 reads CASSQASGDYEQYF. CDR3 DNA: TGTGCCAGCAGCCAAGCATCTGGGGACTACGAGCAGTACTTC.

The chain has TRBV2 and TRBJ2-7; D call uncertain. The CDR3 covers 12 residues. V dropped 3 bases and J dropped 4 bases, with 7 bases sitting between them. Looked up from germline, CDR1 is SNHLY and CDR2 is FYNNEI. CDR3 amino acids: CASSDGVYEQYF. CDR3 nucleotides: TGTGCCAGCAGTGATGGGGTTTACGAGCAGTACTTC. Full variable domain (outside the CDR3, taken from reference TRBV2 and TRBJ2-7): EPEVTQTPSHQVTQMGQEVILRCVPISNHLYFYWYRQILGQKVEFLVSFYNNEISEKSEIFDDQFSVERPDGSNFTLKIRSTKLEDSAMYFCASSDGVYEQYFGPGTRLTVT.

This clonotype was counted many times. V gene TRBV20-1 combines with J gene TRBJ2-7, with D tentatively TRBD1 or TRBD2 (5 bases each). The CDR3 spans 13 residues. The germline gives CDR1 DFQATT, CDR2 SNEGSKA (reference sequence). V was trimmed by 3 bases and J by 2 bases, leaving 11 bases between them. The CDR3 coding sequence is TGCAGTGCTAGGGGGACGGCTGCCTACGAGCAGTACTTC. It yields the protein CSARGTAAYEQYF.

This clonotype was found many times. The chain has TRBV5-1 and TRBJ2-7; possibly TRBD2 for D (5 bases). The V end lost 4 bases, the J end lost 2 bases, and 10 bases lay between the germline ends. The CDR3 is made up of 13 amino acids. From germline, CDR1 is SGHRS and CDR2 YFSETQ. CDR3 sequence (DNA): TGCGCCAGCAGCCGGGAAGCAGCCTACGAGCAGTACTTC. Translated, it gives CASSREAAYEQYF.

This clonotype was detected ten times or more. This chain joins TRBV20-1 and TRBJ2-4; 13 bases line up with TRBD2. V lost 5 bases and J lost 1; bases outside the gene matches: 11. This CDR3 is built from 18 residues. The germline V gene has CDR1 DFQATT and CDR2 SNEGSKA (reference sequence). CDR3 sequence (DNA): TGCAGTGCTTCTACCACCGGGACTAGCGGGAATGCCAAAAACATTCAGTACTTC. Translation gives CSASTTGTSGNAKNIQYF.

This clonotype was detected many times. The V gene is TRBV25-1, the J gene TRBJ1-5; TRBD1 is a possible D gene (6 bases). V was shortened by 6 bases and J by 5 bases, with 14 bases between the two germline ends. The CDR3 totals 14 residues. CDR1 is MGHDK and CDR2 is SYGVNS in the germline V gene. The CDR3 spells CASSPTGRDQPQHF. The CDR3 DNA reads as TGTGCCAGCAGCCCAACAGGGAGGGATCAGCCCCAGCATTTT.

This clonotype was seen many times. The chain couples TRBV29-1 to TRBJ2-1, with no clear D. Germline V gene sequence: CDR1 SQVTM, CDR2 ANQGSEA. The CDR3 runs to 12 residues. Trimming removed 4 bases from V and 6 bases from J, with 10 bases in between. The CDR3 sequence: CSVASSLNEQFF. CDR3 sequence (DNA): TGCAGCGTTGCTTCCAGCCTCAATGAGCAGTTCTTC.

This clonotype was detected a few times. The chain carries TRBV6-5 and TRBJ1-2, with D unresolved. The V gene lost 0 bases and the J gene lost 5 bases, with 7 bases spanning the gap. CDR1 and CDR2 from the germline V gene are MNHEY and SVGAGI. This CDR3 is 13 amino acids long. CDR3 DNA: TGTGCCAGCAGTTACTCGAATCAGTATGGCTACACCTTC. Translating it yields CASSYSNQYGYTF.

In its sample, this clonotype was seen many times. The chain couples TRBV5-1 to TRBJ2-7, with 8 bases aligning to TRBD1. Germline V CDR1 and CDR2: SGHRS, YFSETQ. V dropped 5 bases and J dropped 1; count of bases not matched to a gene: 2. There are 13 residues in the CDR3. The CDR3 nucleotides are TGCGCCAGCAGAGGGACAGGATCCTACGAGCAGTACTTC. Protein product: CASRGTGSYEQYF. The full variable domain, with the rest looked up from reference TRBV5-1 and TRBJ2-7, is KAGVTQTPRYLIKTRGQQVTLSCSPISGHRSVSWYQQTPGQGLQFLFEYFSETQRNKGNFPGRFSGRQFSNSRSEMNVSTLELGDSALYLCASRGTGSYEQYFGPGTRLTVT.

This clonotype was detected ten times or more. The V and J genes are TRBV25-1 and TRBJ2-1; TRBD1 matches at 9 bases. The J segment lost 4 bases and the V segment lost 4 bases, leaving 8 bases of the junction unmatched. Germline values: CDR1 MGHDK, CDR2 SYGVNS. The CDR3 spans 16 residues. Here the CDR3 reads CASSASGTGYYNEQFF. The CDR3 nucleotides are TGTGCCAGCAGTGCTTCCGGGACAGGGTATTACAATGAGCAGTTCTTC.

This clonotype appeared once. Germline is not matched at one junction end, which may reflect a read error. The chain carries TRBV5-1 and TRBJ2-3; unclear D gene. The CDR3 contains 14 residues. CDR1 SGHRS and CDR2 YFSETQ come from the germline V gene. This chain's CDR3 is CASSLVAGTDAQYF. Here the CDR3 DNA reads TGCGCCAGCAGCTTGGTTGCCGGCACAGATGCGCAGTATTTT.